Below are 4 T cell receptor beta chains sequenced from a single sample in a study of shared clonotypes between healthy human individuals. The assay was immunoSEQ multiplex PCR, and TCRdb's table has in-frame clones only and misses some. The sample holds about 600,000 clones, around 97% seen once. Material for sequencing was naive CD4+ T cells sorted from blood. The sample's subset: CD45RA+ positively selected. All receptors come from a woman aged 25-40 years in good health.

V usage is TRBV5-1 and J usage is TRBJ2-1; a weak D match, TRBD2 (6 bases). Germline V gene data show CDR1 as SGHRS and CDR2 as YFSETQ. The CDR3 runs to 16 residues. Between the trimmed V and J ends, which lost 1 base and 2 bases, there was a span of 13 bases. This CDR3 reads CASSLLLAPAYNEQFF. CDR3 sequence (DNA): TGCGCCAGCAGCTTGTTACTAGCTCCTGCCTACAATGAGCAGTTCTTC.

The rearrangement uses TRBV7-9 and TRBJ2-4; 9 bases match TRBD1. This CDR3 comprises 18 residues. V was pared by 2 bases and J by 7 bases, with 15 bases of the junction left unmatched. Germline V gene lookup returns CDR1 SEHNR and CDR2 FQNEAQ (reference sequence). CDR3 coding DNA: TGTGCCAGCAGCTTAAGTAGGGGACAGGGTCCCTCGCTGAACATTCAGTACTTC. It specifies CASSLSRGQGPSLNIQYF.

The J gene is TRBJ1-4, the V gene TRBV5-1, with a weak D call TRBD1 (5 bases). The CDR3 extends over 15 amino acids. Germline CDR1 SGHRS, CDR2 YFSETQ. V was pared by 1 base and J by 3 bases, with 10 bases between. In nucleotides, the CDR3 is TGCGCCAGCAGCTTGCCAGGGCAGTCTAATGAAAAACTGTTTTTT. Translating it yields CASSLPGQSNEKLFF.

The count of this clone is one. The chain employs TRBV2 and TRBJ1-5, with D maybe TRBD1 (5 bases). Trimming took 5 bases from V and 6 from J, leaving 20 bases between them. The CDR3 spans 16 residues. In germline, CDR1 is SNHLY, CDR2 FYNNEI. Here the CDR3 DNA reads TGTGCCAGCAGTCCAACACCGGGAGCGGGGGGTCAGCCCCAGCATTTT. Residues: CASSPTPGAGGQPQHF.